Described below is a single T cell receptor beta chain sequence and its context. Germline CDR1 reads SGHVS; CDR2 reads FQNEAQ. The CDR3 totals 16 residues. J gave up 8 bases and V 4 bases, and 11 bases lay outside the gene matches. This specimen comes from a study of blood T cell repertoires in COVID-19. Sequencing used immunoSEQ multiplex PCR; TCRdb keeps in-frame clones, though not all of them. The repertoire consists of roughly 250,000 clones, with approximately 88% occurring once and the leading ten covering under 0.95%. This TCR was sampled from a woman in her twenties or thirties with acute or convalescent COVID-19. The chain carries TRBV7-8 and TRBJ2-1, with TRBD2 matching 10 bases. The sample taken for sequencing was peripheral blood. The CDR3 sequence: CASSSSPSGSVDEQFF. The CDR3 DNA follows: TGTGCCAGCAGCTCGTCACCTAGCGGGAGTGTCGATGAGCAGTTCTTC.